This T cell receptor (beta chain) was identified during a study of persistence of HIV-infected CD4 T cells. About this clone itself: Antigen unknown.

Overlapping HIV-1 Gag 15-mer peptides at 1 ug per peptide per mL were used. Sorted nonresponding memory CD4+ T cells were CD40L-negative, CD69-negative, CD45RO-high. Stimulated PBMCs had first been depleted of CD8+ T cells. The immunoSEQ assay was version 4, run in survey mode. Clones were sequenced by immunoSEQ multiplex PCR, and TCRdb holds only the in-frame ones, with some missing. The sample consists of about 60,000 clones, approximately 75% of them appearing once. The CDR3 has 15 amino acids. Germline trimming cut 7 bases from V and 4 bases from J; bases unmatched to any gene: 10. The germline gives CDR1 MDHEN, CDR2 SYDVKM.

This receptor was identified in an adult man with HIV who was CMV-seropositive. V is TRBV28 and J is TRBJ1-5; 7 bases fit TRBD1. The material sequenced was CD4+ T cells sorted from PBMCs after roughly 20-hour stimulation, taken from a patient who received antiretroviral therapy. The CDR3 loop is CASTPAGTANQPQHF. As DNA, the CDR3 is TGTGCCAGCACCCCAGCCGGGACAGCGAATCAGCCCCAGCATTTT.